This TCR beta chain was obtained from a study of T-cell memory formation after mild COVID-19. Study-level information: TCR clustering was largely donor specific. Whole-study results and caveats: Among contracting clones, CD4+ were mainly CM/EM and CD8+ enriched in EMRA.

TCRdb recomputed calls from the 5' RACE reads with MiXCR, one row per CDR3 protein. The sample includes 550,000 to 650,000 distinct CDR3 sequences, approximately 15% of them seen just once. After removal of 6 bases from V and 3 bases from J, the junction contained 21 bases not matched to a gene. The CDR3 has 20 residues. Germline CDR1 MNHEY, CDR2 SVGEGT. This clonotype was detected ten times or more. What it binds is not known. The TCR originated in an adult woman who had mild COVID-19 (a few samples of this study predate the infection). Cell type and time point are not known. The source material was PBMCs or a T cell subset sorted from them (not recorded which). V usage is TRBV6-2 or TRBV6-3 and J usage is TRBJ2-3; 10 positions match TRBD2. In DNA form, the CDR3 reads TGTGCCAGCAGGCCCGGAGCCTCTAGCGGGAGAGGCTGGGTAACAGATACGCAGTATTTT. Translation gives CASRPGASSGRGWVTDTQYF.